What follows are 19 T cell receptor beta chains derived from one specimen sequenced in a study of T cells in localized non-small cell lung cancer. Data came from immunoSEQ multiplex PCR; TCRdb stores just in-frame clones and leaves some out. This table holds about 6,000 clones, 40% to 45% found once. This specimen was lung tumor tissue, taken before any cancer treatment. Receptors originate from a woman between 40 and 69 years old with stage II squamous cell lung carcinoma.

This chain connects TRBV19 to TRBJ1-5; D not certain. The germline CDR1 and CDR2 sequences are LNHDA and SQIVND (reference sequence). CDR3 size: 13 residues. V was pared by 5 bases and J by 4 bases, with 9 bases between. Here the CDR3 reads CASSPEGNQPQHF. The CDR3 coding sequence is TGTGCCAGTAGTCCCGAGGGTAATCAGCCCCAGCATTTT.

The chain recombines TRBV6-8 with TRBJ2-1; 15 bases agree with TRBD2. This CDR3 is built from 13 residues. The junction had 2 bases not matched to a gene; V was cut back by 8 bases and J by 9 bases. Germline CDR1 and CDR2: MNHGY and SAAAGT. CDR3 coding DNA: TGTGCCAGCGGACTAGCGGGAGGGGGTGAGCAGTTCTTC. This translates into CASGLAGGGEQFF.

V usage is TRBV6-8 and J usage is TRBJ1-1; TRBD1 might be the D (5 bases). CDR3 length equals 13 residues. Germline V gene lookup returns CDR1 MNHGY and CDR2 SAAAGT. With 8 bases removed from V and 5 bases from J, the gap between germline ends came to 15 bases. As DNA, the CDR3 is TGTGCCAGCCTACCCCAGGGAAGGACTGAAGCTTTCTTT. It specifies CASLPQGRTEAFF.

There are a few counts of this clone. A read error may produce the germline difference seen at one junction end. The chain employs TRBV6-1 and TRBJ2-3, with 9 bases identical to TRBD1. From germline, CDR1 is MNHNS and CDR2 SASEGT. The CDR3 has 15 amino acids. Here the CDR3 DNA reads TGTGCCATCAGTGAAGGGGACAGGGTTGCAGATACGCAGTATTTT. It translates to CAISEGDRVADTQYF.

The rearrangement uses TRBV11-3 and TRBJ1-1; 9 bases agree with TRBD1. There are 18 residues in the CDR3. J lost 1 base, V lost 5 bases, and 14 bases had no gene match. Germline-derived CDR1 and CDR2 are SGHNT and YENEEA. As DNA, the CDR3 is TGTGCCAGCAGCCAACCCTGGACAGGGGCGGACTCGAACACTGAAGCTTTCTTT. As protein: CASSQPWTGADSNTEAFF. Variable domain in full (rest from reference TRBV11-3 and TRBJ1-1): EAGVVQSPRYKIIEKKQPVAFWCNPISGHNTLYWYLQNLGQGPELLIRYENEEAVDDSQLPKDRFSAERLKGVDSTLKIQPAELGDSAVYLCASSQPWTGADSNTEAFFGQGTRLTVV.

This clone is termed medium-sized (0.01 to 0.1%). The chain has TRBV11-3 and TRBJ1-4; the D gene is possibly TRBD1 (5 bases). The CDR3 is 15 amino acids. The germline V gene has CDR1 SGHNT and CDR2 YENEEA. The germline V and J ends were trimmed by 1 base and 6 bases, with 12 bases remaining between them. The CDR3 region is CASSLVGQAHEKLFF. In nucleotides, the CDR3 is TGTGCCAGCAGCTTAGTTGGACAAGCTCATGAAAAACTGTTTTTT.

This sequence joins TRBV10-2 and TRBJ2-7; D unclear. CDR1 is WSHSY and CDR2 is SAAADI in the germline V gene. This CDR3 region has 15 residues. The V end was cut by 3 bases, the J end by 2 bases, with 14 bases between. The CDR3 nucleotides read TGCGCCAGCAGTGAAACGGGCTTCGGCGCCTACGAGCAGTACTTC. Translation gives CASSETGFGAYEQYF.

The chain links TRBV15 to TRBJ2-2; 7 bases align to TRBD1. V lost 0 bases, J lost 4 bases, and 2 bases stayed unmatched. The CDR3 has 15 amino acids. Germline V gene lookup returns CDR1 LNHNV and CDR2 YYDKDF (reference sequence). The CDR3 region has the DNA TGTGCCACCAGCAGAGAGACAGGGATCACCGGGGAGCTGTTTTTT. Translating it yields CATSRETGITGELFF.

The sample holds a few counts of this clone. The chain has TRBV28 and TRBJ2-7; 7 bases are a match to TRBD2. This CDR3 spans 14 amino acids. V was pared by 7 bases and J by 4 bases, with 10 bases of the junction left unmatched. The germline V gene encodes CDR1 MDHEN and CDR2 SYDVKM. The CDR3 is CASIQGGAPYEQYF. The CDR3 DNA sequence: TGTGCCAGCATCCAGGGAGGGGCCCCTTACGAGCAGTACTTC.

This sequence joins TRBV6-4 and TRBJ1-3; D gene uncertain. The CDR3 is 13 amino acids. The V end was cut by 2 bases, the J end by 4 bases, with 6 bases between. Germline lookup yields CDR1 MRHNA and CDR2 SNTAGT. The CDR3 sequence is CASSDRRGNTIYF. The CDR3 region has the DNA TGTGCCAGCAGTGACCGCCGGGGAAACACCATATATTTT.

This clone appeared once. Mismatch with germline at one junction end may stem from a read error. The rearrangement links TRBV15 to TRBJ1-5, with TRBD1 matching 8 bases. Per germline, CDR1 LNHNV and CDR2 YYDKDF (reference sequence). The CDR3 covers 20 residues. CDR3 nucleotides: TGTGCCACCCCACCCCGCAGTGTTACACCAGCGGACAGGGAAAATCGGCCCCAGCATTTT. It codes for CATPPRSVTPADRENRPQHF. The full variable domain, with the rest looked up from reference TRBV15 and TRBJ1-5, is DAMVIQNPRYQVTQFGKPVTLSCSQTLNHNVMYWYQQKSSQAPKLLFHYYDKDFNNEADTPDNFQSRRPNTSFCFLDIRSPGLGDTAMYLCATPPRSVTPADRENRPQHFGDGTRLSIL.

The chain employs TRBV15 and TRBJ1-5; D possibly corresponds to TRBD1 (6 bases). CDR3 length equals 15 residues. Between the trimmed V and J ends, which lost 3 bases and 3 bases, there was a span of 12 bases. Germline-derived CDR1 and CDR2 are LNHNV and YYDKDF (reference sequence). The CDR3 region is CATSSEQGPNQPQHF. DNA for the CDR3: TGTGCCACCAGCAGCGAACAGGGACCCAATCAGCCCCAGCATTTT.

In its sample, this clone ranks as medium-sized. The chain is built from TRBV30 and TRBJ1-2; a weak D match, TRBD1 (6 bases). Trimming removed 0 bases at V and 2 bases at J, with 13 bases between. The germline V gene has CDR1 GTSNPN and CDR2 SVGIG (reference sequence). The CDR3 covers 15 residues. The CDR3: CAWSVNQGLNYGYTF. The CDR3 coding sequence is TGTGCCTGGAGTGTAAATCAGGGGTTAAACTATGGCTACACCTTC.

The chain has TRBV15 and TRBJ1-1; a weak D match, TRBD1 (6 bases). Trimming cost V 2 bases and J 3 bases, with 16 bases left between them. There are 16 residues in the CDR3. CDR1 and CDR2 from the germline V gene are LNHNV and YYDKDF (reference sequence). This CDR3 reads CATSRFEGGVDTEAFF. In nucleotides, the CDR3 is TGTGCCACCAGCAGATTTGAAGGGGGAGTTGACACTGAAGCTTTCTTT.

This clone was detected once. This chain links TRBV11-3 with TRBJ2-3; TRBD2 aligns across 12 bases. J lost 5 bases, V lost 3 bases, and 0 bases had no gene match. This CDR3 is built from 14 residues. CDR1 SGHNT and CDR2 YENEEA come from the germline V gene. CDR3 sequence: CASSLGLAGDTQYF. The CDR3 coding sequence is TGTGCCAGCAGCTTGGGACTAGCGGGAGATACGCAGTATTTT.

This clone is classed as medium-sized. The chain couples TRBV6-8 to TRBJ1-1, with 7 nucleotides matching TRBD1. The trim removed 6 bases at V and 10 bases at J, leaving 11 bases unmatched. This CDR3 is built from 13 residues. Germline V gene lookup returns CDR1 MNHGY and CDR2 SAAAGT. The CDR3 region is CASSQGGWGAAFF. CDR3 DNA sequence: TGTGCCAGCAGCCAGGGGGGATGGGGAGCAGCTTTCTTT.

This clone was recorded a few times. This chain connects TRBV14 to TRBJ1-2; no firm D call. Trimming pared 0 bases from V and 0 bases from J, leaving 11 bases between. The V gene's germline CDR1 is SGHDN and CDR2 FVKESK. The CDR3 covers 16 residues. In DNA, the CDR3 is TGTGCCAGCAGCCAAGATCTTGGGTCGGCTAACTATGGCTACACCTTC. This translates into CASSQDLGSANYGYTF.

The rearrangement links TRBV5-1 to TRBJ1-3; D might be TRBD1 (6 bases). CDR1 is SGHRS and CDR2 is YFSETQ in the germline V gene. The V and J ends lost 4 bases and 0 bases respectively, with 11 bases between them. The CDR3 totals 15 residues. This CDR3 reads CASSPAGASGNTIYF. The CDR3 DNA reads TGCGCCAGCAGCCCCGCAGGGGCCTCTGGAAACACCATATATTTT.

A few counts support this clone. The chain is built from TRBV9 and TRBJ1-5; D remains unclear. V was trimmed by 5 bases and J by 7 bases, leaving 19 bases between them. Per germline, CDR1 SGDLS and CDR2 YYNGEE. The length of the CDR3 is 15 residues. CDR3 amino acids: CASSEVLLSVQPQHF. The CDR3 DNA is TGTGCCAGCAGTGAAGTGCTTCTATCGGTCCAGCCCCAGCATTTT.